The source of this TCR beta chain is a study of cytomegalovirus exposure and HLA in healthy donors. With respect to this clone: What it binds is unknown.

CDR1 and CDR2 (germline): SGHDN, FVKESK. With 4 bases clipped from V and 2 bases from J, the junction kept 4 bases outside the gene matches. CDR3 length: 15 residues. Profiling relied on immunoSEQ multiplex PCR, and the TCRdb table lists in-frame clones only, not all of them. This table holds over 100,000 clones, nearly 90% found once. Study-level findings and limits: Reports described diagnosis of cytomegalovirus status by the classifier as highly specific and sensitive. In vitro, three CMV-associated chains proved specific for CMV antigens. Over 150 TCR beta chains were listed as cytomegalovirus-associated.

The rearrangement links TRBV14 to TRBJ2-1; the match to TRBD2 covers 8 bases. Sequenced input: PBMCs. The sequence came from a man younger than 40 in good health and CMV-seronegative. This CDR3 reads CASSLPGGAYNEQFF. The CDR3 coding sequence is TGTGCCAGCAGCCTTCCGGGGGGGGCCTACAATGAGCAGTTCTTC. Drawing the rest from reference TRBV14 and TRBJ2-1, the complete variable domain is EAGVTQFPSHSVIEKGQTVTLRCDPISGHDNLYWYRRVMGKEIKFLLHFVKESKQDESGMPNNRFLAERTGGTYSTLKVQPAELEDSGVYFCASSLPGGAYNEQFFGPGTRLTVL.